This note documents a single TCR beta chain sequence. Its target is unknown. The data originate from a study of T cells in narcolepsy. Across the whole study: Enrolled donors included narcolepsy type 1 or type 2 patients and healthy controls.

Study outcomes and limitations: In some patient and control memory CD4+ samples, autoreactive clones were absent.

Here immunoSEQ multiplex PCR was the method, and the copy in TCRdb shows in-frame clones only, minus some. The sample shows roughly 16,000 clones, 85% of them seen only once. Germline CDR1 and CDR2: SNHLY and FYNNEI. The CDR3 has 15 amino acids. Trimming cost V 0 bases and J 4 bases, with 12 bases left between them. The chain is built from TRBV2 and TRBJ1-2; D is unresolved. Sequenced sample: memory (CD45RA-) CD4+ T cells from blood. This receptor was identified in a human donor in good health. For the CDR3, the DNA is TGTGCCAGCAGTGAAGCGCGGGTGGCGTTCTATGGCTACACCTTC. Its protein product is CASSEARVAFYGYTF.